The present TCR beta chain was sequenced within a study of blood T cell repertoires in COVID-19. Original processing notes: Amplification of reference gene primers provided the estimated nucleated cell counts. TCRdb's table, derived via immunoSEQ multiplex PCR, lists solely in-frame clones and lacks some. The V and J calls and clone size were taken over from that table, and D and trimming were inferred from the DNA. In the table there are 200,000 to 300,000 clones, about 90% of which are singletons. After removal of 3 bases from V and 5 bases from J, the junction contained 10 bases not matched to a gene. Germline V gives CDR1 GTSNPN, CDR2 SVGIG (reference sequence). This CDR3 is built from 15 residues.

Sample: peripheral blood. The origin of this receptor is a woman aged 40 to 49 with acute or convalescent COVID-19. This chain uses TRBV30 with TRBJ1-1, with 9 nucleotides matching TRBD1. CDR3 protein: CAWRRPGQGSTEAFF. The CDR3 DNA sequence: TGTGCCTGGAGACGCCCCGGACAGGGGTCAACTGAAGCTTTCTTT.